Listed below are T cell receptor beta chains from one sample, sequenced in a study of Graves' ophthalmopathy and Graves' hyperthyroidism. TCRdb fed the multiplex PCR reads into MiXCR, producing one record per CDR3 protein. The profile shows more than 150,000 distinct CDR3 sequences, less than 45% of them singletons. The sample consisted of peripheral blood. These receptors all stem from a woman between 40 and 55 years old with Graves' ophthalmopathy. The CDR3 runs from the conserved cysteine through the conserved F or W. The D gene is left open where the match is weak. Part of the rows lack a size; the others show once, few, many or a class for expanded clones.

TRBV7-2	many	11	.	TRBJ2-2	TGTGCCAGCAGCTGGGCCGGGGAGCTGTTTTTT	CASSWAGELFF
TRBV15	.	14	.	TRBJ2-5	TGTGCCACCAGCAGAGGGGCACTTTATGAGACCCAGTACTTC	CATSRGALYETQYF
TRBV5-1	many	14	.	TRBJ2-2	TGCGCCAGCAGCTTGTCTACTGACACCGGGGAGCTGTTTTTT	CASSLSTDTGELFF
TRBV12-3/TRBV12-4	.	15	.	TRBJ1-1	TGTGCCAGCAGTTTAGCGCAGACAGGGAACACTGAAGCTTTCTTT	CASSLAQTGNTEAFF
TRBV6-1	few	13	.	TRBJ2-7	TGTGCCAGCAGTGGATCGTGGGGACGCGAGCAGTACTTC	CASSGSWGREQYF
TRBV7-8	many	15	.	TRBJ2-5	TGTGCCAGCAGCCATAAGGAAGGGAGGAGAGAGACCCAGTACTTC	CASSHKEGRRETQYF
TRBV5-1	many	16	.	TRBJ2-7	TGCGCCAGCAGCGCAAACAGGGGGGGTAAAGTCTACGAGCAGTACTTC	CASSANRGGKVYEQYF
TRBV27	.	13	.	TRBJ2-7	TGTGCCAGCAGCCGTACTAAGGGGAGCGAGCAGTACTTC	CASSRTKGSEQYF
TRBV6-2/TRBV6-3	few	14	TRBD1	TRBJ1-5	TGTGCCAGCAGTTACGGGACAGAAAATCAGCCCCAGCATTTT	CASSYGTENQPQHF
TRBV20-1	.	13	.	TRBJ1-5	TGCAGTGCCCGGTGGGGGAGGGATCAGCCCCAGCATTTT	CSARWGRDQPQHF
TRBV2	many	15	TRBD1	TRBJ1-2	TGTGCCAGCATAACAGACAGGGGTTTCGACTATGGCTACACCTTC	CASITDRGFDYGYTF
TRBV27	many	15	.	TRBJ2-5	TGTGCCAGCAGTTTGGGCCGGGACATCCAAGAGACCCAGTACTTC	CASSLGRDIQETQYF
TRBV20-1	.	13	TRBD1	TRBJ1-1	TGCAGTGAGCGACAGGGGGCCGGAACTGAAGCTTTCTTT	CSERQGAGTEAFF